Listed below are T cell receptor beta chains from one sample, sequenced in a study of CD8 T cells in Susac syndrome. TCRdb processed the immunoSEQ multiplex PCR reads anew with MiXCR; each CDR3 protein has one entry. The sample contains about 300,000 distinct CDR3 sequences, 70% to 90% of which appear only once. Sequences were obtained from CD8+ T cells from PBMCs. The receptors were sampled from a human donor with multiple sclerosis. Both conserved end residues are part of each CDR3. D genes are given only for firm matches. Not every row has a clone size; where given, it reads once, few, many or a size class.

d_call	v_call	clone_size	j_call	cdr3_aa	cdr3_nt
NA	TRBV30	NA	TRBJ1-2	CAWYEIGENYGYTF	TGTGCCTGGTATGAAATTGGTGAGAACTATGGCTACACCTTC
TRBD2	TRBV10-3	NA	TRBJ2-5	CAISTTSGGMETQYF	TGTGCCATCTCGACAACTAGCGGGGGGATGGAGACCCAGTACTTC
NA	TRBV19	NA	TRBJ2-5	CASSPYPGQYQETQYF	TGTGCCAGTAGTCCCTATCCGGGACAATACCAAGAGACCCAGTACTTC
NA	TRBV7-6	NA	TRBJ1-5	CASSLAAGQPQHF	TGTGCCAGCAGCTTAGCGGCGGGTCAGCCCCAGCATTTT
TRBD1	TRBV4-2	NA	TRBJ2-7	CASRLQGVGSYEQYF	TGTGCCAGCAGATTACAGGGGGTCGGCTCCTACGAGCAGTACTTC
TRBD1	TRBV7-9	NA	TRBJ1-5	CASSPGGGNQPQHF	TGTGCCAGCAGTCCAGGGGGAGGCAATCAGCCCCAGCATTTT
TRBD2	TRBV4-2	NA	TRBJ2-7	CASSQALLAGSGQYF	TGTGCCAGCAGCCAAGCGTTACTAGCGGGGAGCGGGCAGTACTTC
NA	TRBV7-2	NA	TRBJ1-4	CASSPIPFLGGREKLFF	TGTGCCAGCAGTCCAATTCCTTTCTTAGGGGGGCGAGAAAAACTGTTTTTT
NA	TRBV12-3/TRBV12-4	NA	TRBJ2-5	CASSLIWAETQYF	TGTGCCAGCAGTTTAATCTGGGCCGAGACCCAGTACTTC
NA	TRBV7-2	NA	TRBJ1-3	CASSGGFSGNTIYF	TGTGCCAGCAGCGGGGGGTTCTCTGGAAACACCATATATTTT
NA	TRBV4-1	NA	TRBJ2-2	CASRYRDTNTGELFF	TGCGCCAGCCGCTATAGGGACACCAACACCGGGGAGCTGTTTTTT
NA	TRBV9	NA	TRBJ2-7	CASSATGTPNYEQYF	TGTGCCAGCAGCGCGACCGGGACACCAAACTACGAGCAGTACTTC
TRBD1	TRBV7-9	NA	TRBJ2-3	CASSSGTGTTDTQYF	TGTGCCAGCAGCTCCGGGACAGGGACCACAGATACGCAGTATTTT
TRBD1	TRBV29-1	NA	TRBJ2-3	CSVDGTGTDTQYF	TGCAGCGTTGATGGGACAGGCACAGATACGCAGTATTTT
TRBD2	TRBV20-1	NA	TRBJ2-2	CSARPRERGYIGELFF	TGCAGTGCTAGACCCCGGGAGCGGGGGTACATCGGGGAGCTGTTTTTT
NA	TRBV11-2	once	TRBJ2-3	CASSPTRGPNTDTQYF	TGTGCCAGCAGCCCCACCCGGGGGCCTAACACAGATACGCAGTATTTT
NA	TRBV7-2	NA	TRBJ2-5	CASSRSGGHEETQYF	TGTGCCAGCAGCCGAAGTGGGGGACATGAAGAGACCCAGTACTTC
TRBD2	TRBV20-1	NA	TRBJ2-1	CSARKGLVGDEQFF	TGCAGTGCTAGAAAGGGACTAGTGGGCGATGAGCAGTTCTTC
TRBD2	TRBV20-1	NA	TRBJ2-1	CSAETSGDYNEQFF	TGCAGTGCTGAGACTAGCGGCGACTACAATGAGCAGTTCTTC
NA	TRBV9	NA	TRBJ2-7	CASSVGSAAGGEQYF	TGTGCCAGCAGCGTAGGGTCCGCGGCTGGGGGCGAGCAGTACTTC
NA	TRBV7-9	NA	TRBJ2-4	CASSNSGWTTKNIQYF	TGTGCCAGCAGCAACTCTGGCTGGACCACCAAAAACATTCAGTACTTC
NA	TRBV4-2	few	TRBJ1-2	CASSQSDNYGYTF	TGTGCCAGCAGCCAGTCCGATAACTATGGCTACACCTTC
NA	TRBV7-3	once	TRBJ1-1	CASSFLTGTEAFF	TGTGCCAGCAGCTTCCTCACAGGGACTGAAGCTTTCTTT
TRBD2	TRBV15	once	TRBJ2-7	CASGEGKFSEQYF	TGTGCCTCCGGGGAGGGGAAATTTTCCGAGCAGTACTTC
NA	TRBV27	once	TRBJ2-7	CASKPGTQHYEQYF	TGTGCCAGCAAACCCGGGACACAGCACTACGAGCAGTACTTC
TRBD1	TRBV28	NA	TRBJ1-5	CASSTLTGSNQPQHF	TGTGCCAGCAGTACCTTGACAGGGAGCAATCAGCCCCAGCATTTT
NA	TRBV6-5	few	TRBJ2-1	CASSYSEGNEQFF	TGTGCCAGCAGTTACTCGGAGGGCAATGAGCAGTTCTTC
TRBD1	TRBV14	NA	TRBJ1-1	CASIKTGIGNTEAFF	TGTGCCAGCATCAAGACAGGGATCGGGAACACTGAAGCTTTCTTT
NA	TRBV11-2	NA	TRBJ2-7	CASNLLAEQYF	TGTGCCAGCAACTTACTTGCCGAGCAGTACTTC
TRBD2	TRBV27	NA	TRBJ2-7	CASSLLLSGGASEQYF	TGTGCCAGCAGTTTATTGCTTAGCGGGGGGGCCTCCGAGCAGTACTTC
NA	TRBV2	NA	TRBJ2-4	CASRGGSGALAKNIQYF	TGTGCCAGCAGGGGGGGCTCGGGAGCTTTAGCCAAAAACATTCAGTACTTC
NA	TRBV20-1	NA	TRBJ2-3	CSHSGTANTDTQYF	TGCAGTCACTCCGGGACGGCCAATACAGATACGCAGTATTTT
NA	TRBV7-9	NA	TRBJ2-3	CASSVRTENQYF	TGTGCCAGCAGCGTACGGACAGAAAATCAGTATTTT
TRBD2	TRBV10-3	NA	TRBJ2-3	CAQSSKAGSTDTQYF	TGTGCCCAATCCTCCAAAGCGGGAAGCACAGATACGCAGTATTTT
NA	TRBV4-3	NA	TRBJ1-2	CASNNIGSGYGYTF	TGCGCCAGCAATAACATAGGGAGTGGGTATGGCTACACCTTC
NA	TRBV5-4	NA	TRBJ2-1	CASRVRGGLSVNEQFF	TGTGCCAGCAGGGTTAGGGGGGGCCTCTCTGTTAATGAGCAGTTCTTC
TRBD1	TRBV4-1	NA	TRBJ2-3	CASSQIRDSYTDTQYF	TGCGCCAGCAGCCAAATCCGGGACAGCTACACAGATACGCAGTATTTT
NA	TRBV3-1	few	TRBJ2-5	CASSRTGQETQYF	TGTGCCAGCAGTCGGACTGGGCAAGAGACCCAGTACTTC
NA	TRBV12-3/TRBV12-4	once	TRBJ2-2	CASSFTGYTGELFF	TGTGCCAGCAGTTTTACGGGGTACACCGGGGAGCTGTTTTTT
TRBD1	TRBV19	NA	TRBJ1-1	CASIQQGYSTEAFF	TGTGCCAGTATCCAACAGGGGTACAGCACTGAAGCTTTCTTT
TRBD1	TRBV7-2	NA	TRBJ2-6	CASSLDTGVRAGANVLTF	TGTGCCAGCAGCTTGGACACAGGGGTCAGGGCCGGGGCCAACGTCCTGACTTTC
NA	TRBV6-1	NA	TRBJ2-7	CASSEGNGYEQYF	TGTGCCAGCAGTGAAGGGAATGGCTACGAGCAGTACTTC
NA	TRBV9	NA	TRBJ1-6	CASSVSDSYNSPLHF	TGTGCCAGCAGCGTTAGTGACAGCTATAATTCACCCCTCCACTTT
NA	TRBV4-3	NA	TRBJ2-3	CASSPRAGLARADTQYF	TGCGCCAGCAGCCCTCGAGCAGGGCTAGCGCGCGCAGATACGCAGTATTTT
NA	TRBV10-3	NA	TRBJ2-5	CAISESPERLDQETQYF	TGTGCCATCAGTGAGTCGCCGGAGCGGTTGGACCAAGAGACCCAGTACTTC
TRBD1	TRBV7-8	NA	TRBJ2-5	CASSLPLPLDRGLQETQYF	TGTGCCAGCAGCTTACCATTACCCCTGGACAGGGGCCTACAAGAGACCCAGTACTTC
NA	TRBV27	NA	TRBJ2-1	CASSFRAEQFF	TGTGCCAGCAGTTTTCGAGCTGAGCAGTTCTTC